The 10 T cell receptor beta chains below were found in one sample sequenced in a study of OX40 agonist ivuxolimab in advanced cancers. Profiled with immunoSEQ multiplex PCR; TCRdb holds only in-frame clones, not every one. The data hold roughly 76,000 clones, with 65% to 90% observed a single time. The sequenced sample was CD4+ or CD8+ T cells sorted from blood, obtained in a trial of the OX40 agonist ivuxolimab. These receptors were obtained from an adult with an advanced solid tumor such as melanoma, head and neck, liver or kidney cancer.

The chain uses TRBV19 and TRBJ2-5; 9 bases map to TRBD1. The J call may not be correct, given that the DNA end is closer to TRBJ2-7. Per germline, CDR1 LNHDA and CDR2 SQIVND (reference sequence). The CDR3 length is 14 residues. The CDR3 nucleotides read TGTGCCAGTAGTTACCGGGACAGGGACTACGAGCAGTACTTC. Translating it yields CASSYRDRDYEQYF.

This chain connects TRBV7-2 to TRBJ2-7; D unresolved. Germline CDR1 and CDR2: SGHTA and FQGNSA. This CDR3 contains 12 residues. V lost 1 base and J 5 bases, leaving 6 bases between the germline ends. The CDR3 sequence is CASSLGTNEQYF. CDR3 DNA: TGTGCCAGCAGCTTAGGAACGAACGAGCAGTACTTC.

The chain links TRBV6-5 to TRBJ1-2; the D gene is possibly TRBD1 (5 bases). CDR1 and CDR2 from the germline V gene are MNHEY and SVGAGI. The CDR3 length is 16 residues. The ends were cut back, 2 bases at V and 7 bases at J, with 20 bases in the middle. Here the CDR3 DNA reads TGTGCCAGCAGTTACCGTTGGACTGGGGGTGTCGGTGGCTACACCTTC. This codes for CASSYRWTGGVGGYTF.

CDR3 in amino acids: CSARLADTQYF. In DNA, the CDR3 is TGCAGTGCTAGACTAGCAGATACGCAGTATTTT. The chain recombines TRBV20-1 with TRBJ2-3; D gene uncertain. Germline V CDR1 and CDR2: DFQATT, SNEGSKA (reference sequence). Trimming stripped 2 bases from V and 4 bases from J, with 4 bases between. CDR3 length: 11 amino acids.

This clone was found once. CDR3 sequence reads: CASSPRAGGNTEAFF. The CDR3 nucleotides read TGCGCCAGCAGCCCCAGGGCAGGGGGCAACACTGAAGCTTTCTTT. J is TRBJ1-1 and V is TRBV5-1; 8 bases agree with TRBD1. Germline V gene data show CDR1 as SGHRS and CDR2 as YFSETQ. The CDR3 totals 15 residues. The V segment lost 4 bases and the J segment 2 bases; nucleotides outside the gene matches: 7.

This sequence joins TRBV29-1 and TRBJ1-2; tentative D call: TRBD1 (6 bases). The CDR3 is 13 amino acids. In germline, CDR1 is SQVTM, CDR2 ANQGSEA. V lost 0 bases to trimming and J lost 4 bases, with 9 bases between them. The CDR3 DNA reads TGCAGCGTTGAAGACCCGGACAGCTATGGCTACACCTTC. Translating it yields CSVEDPDSYGYTF.

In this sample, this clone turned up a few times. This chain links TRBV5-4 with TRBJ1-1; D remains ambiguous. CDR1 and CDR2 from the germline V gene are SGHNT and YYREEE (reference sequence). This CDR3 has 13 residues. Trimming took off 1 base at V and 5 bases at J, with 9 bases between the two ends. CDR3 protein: CASSLLGRTEAFF. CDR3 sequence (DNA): TGTGCCAGCAGCTTGTTGGGGAGGACTGAAGCTTTCTTT.

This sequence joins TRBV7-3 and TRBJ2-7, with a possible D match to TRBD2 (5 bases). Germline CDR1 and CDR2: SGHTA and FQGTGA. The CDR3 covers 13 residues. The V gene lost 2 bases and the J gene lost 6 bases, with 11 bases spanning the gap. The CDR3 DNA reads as TGTGCCAGCAGCTTAGCGGAGGTGGTCGAGCAGTACTTC. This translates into CASSLAEVVEQYF.

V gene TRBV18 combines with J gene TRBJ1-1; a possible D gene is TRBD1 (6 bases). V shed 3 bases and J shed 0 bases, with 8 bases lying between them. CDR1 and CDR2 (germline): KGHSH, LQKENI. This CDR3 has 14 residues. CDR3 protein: CASSPQGLNTEAFF. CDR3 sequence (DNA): TGTGCCAGCTCACCGCAGGGGCTGAACACTGAAGCTTTCTTT.

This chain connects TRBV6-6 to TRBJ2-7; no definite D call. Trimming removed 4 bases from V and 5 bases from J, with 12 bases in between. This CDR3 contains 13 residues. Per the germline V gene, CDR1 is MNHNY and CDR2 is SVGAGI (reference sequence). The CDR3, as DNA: TGTGCCAGCAGTTTTTCGACCCGGGACGAGCAGTACTTC. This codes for CASSFSTRDEQYF.